One sample yielded the 27 T cell receptor beta chains listed below, sequenced in a study of blood T cell repertoires in COVID-19. Sequencing used immunoSEQ multiplex PCR; TCRdb keeps in-frame clones, though not all of them. The sample shows 130,000 to 150,000 clones, approximately 91% of them seen only once. Source material: peripheral blood. These receptors were obtained from a man aged 45-65 years with active or convalescent COVID-19.

The chain joins TRBV27 to TRBJ2-1; 7 bases match TRBD2. V shed 6 bases and J 2 bases; nucleotides not matched to a gene: 1. The germline V gene has CDR1 MNHEY and CDR2 SMNVEV (reference sequence). The CDR3 sequence is 13 residues long. The CDR3 region has the DNA TGTGCCAGCAGGGGAGGGACCTACAATGAGCAGTTCTTC. This codes for CASRGGTYNEQFF.

The rearrangement links TRBV7-6 to TRBJ2-7; D call uncertain. The CDR3 spans 10 residues. V dropped 7 bases and J dropped 3 bases, with 4 bases sitting between them. Germline V CDR1 and CDR2: SGHVS, FNYEAQ. The CDR3 region is CASISYEQYF. The CDR3 nucleotides read TGTGCCAGCATCAGCTACGAGCAGTACTTC.

V is TRBV9 and J is TRBJ1-6; no clear D. This CDR3 has 13 residues. CDR1 and CDR2 from the germline V gene are SGDLS and YYNGEE. The ends were cut back, 3 bases at V and 7 bases at J, with 8 bases in the middle. The CDR3 here is CASSATLNSPLHF. The CDR3 DNA sequence: TGTGCCAGCAGCGCAACCCTAAATTCACCCCTCCACTTT.

This rearrangement joins TRBV28 to TRBJ2-3; the match to TRBD1 covers 7 bases. CDR1 and CDR2 (germline): MDHEN, SYDVKM. The CDR3 contains 15 residues. Trimming removed 5 bases from V and 3 bases from J; junction bases left unmatched: 8. CDR3 DNA: TGTGCCAGCAGTGCAAGACAGGGAACGACAGATACGCAGTATTTT. This translates into CASSARQGTTDTQYF.

Written as DNA, the CDR3 is TGTGCCAGCAGCGTTGGCGGGAGCACCGTTGAGGAGCAGTTCTTC. This gives the protein CASSVGGSTVEEQFF. The chain links TRBV5-4 to TRBJ2-1, with 7 bases identical to TRBD2. The junction had 14 bases not matched to a gene; V was cut back by 4 bases and J by 10 bases. This CDR3 has 15 residues. The germline gives CDR1 SGHNT, CDR2 YYREEE (reference sequence).

This rearrangement joins TRBV10-3 to TRBJ2-2; 10 bases align to TRBD1. This CDR3 has 16 amino acids. Germline V lookup: CDR1 ENHRY, CDR2 SYGVKD. J lost 6 bases, V lost 3 bases, and 7 bases had no gene match. The CDR3 DNA reads as TGTGCCATCAGTGATTCAGACAGGGGGCAGGCCGGGGAGCTGTTTTTT. This sequence encodes CAISDSDRGQAGELFF.

The CDR3 DNA reads as TGTGCCAGCAGTCCCGGGGTAGCTGCAGATACGCAGTATTTT. It is translated as CASSPGVAADTQYF. The gene calls are TRBV7-3 and TRBJ2-3; D possibly corresponds to TRBD2 (5 bases). CDR3 length: 14 residues. Germline V gene lookup returns CDR1 SGHTA and CDR2 FQGTGA. V was pared by 6 bases and J by 4 bases, with 14 bases between.

The chain has TRBV19 and TRBJ2-3, with TRBD1 as a possible D gene (5 bases). Per germline, CDR1 LNHDA and CDR2 SQIVND (reference sequence). This CDR3 is 13 amino acids long. With 3 bases removed from V and 4 bases from J, the gap between germline ends came to 8 bases. CDR3 sequence reads: CASSIRGADTQYF. CDR3 sequence (DNA): TGTGCCAGTAGTATTAGGGGCGCAGATACGCAGTATTTT.

The CDR3 is CASSPGQLNTGELFF. The DNA for the CDR3 is TGTGCCAGCAGCCCGGGACAGTTGAACACCGGGGAGCTGTTTTTT. The chain uses TRBV6-4 and TRBJ2-2; TRBD1 matches at 7 bases. Germline lookup yields CDR1 MRHNA and CDR2 SNTAGT. The CDR3 has 15 amino acids. The ends lost 6 bases at V and 1 base at J; junction bases unmatched: 5.

The table lists this clone with a few counts. This chain uses TRBV3-1 (or the pseudogene TRBV3-2) with TRBJ2-7; weak D call: TRBD2 (5 bases). The V gene's germline CDR1 is LGHDT and CDR2 YNNKEL (reference sequence). Trimming shortened V by 4 bases and J by 1 base, and 14 bases separated the two germline ends. This CDR3 contains 15 residues. CDR3 loop: CASSRPARRSYEQYF. In nucleotides, the CDR3 is TGTGCCAGCAGCCGACCGGCACGGAGGTCCTACGAGCAGTACTTC.

The J gene is TRBJ2-5, the V gene TRBV3-1 (or the pseudogene TRBV3-2); D uncertain. V was pared by 2 bases and J by 9 bases, with 10 bases between. This CDR3 has 12 amino acids. The V gene's germline CDR1 is LGHDT and CDR2 YNNKEL (reference sequence). The CDR3 protein is CASSQLSAAQYF. In DNA form, the CDR3 reads TGTGCCAGCAGCCAACTCAGCGCGGCCCAGTACTTC.

DNA for the CDR3: TGTGCCAGTAGTATGCGGACAGGGGGTATCGAGCAGTACTTC. Amino acid sequence: CASSMRTGGIEQYF. The chain employs TRBV19 and TRBJ2-7; 10 bases are shared with TRBD1. The CDR3 has 14 amino acids. Germline V lookup: CDR1 LNHDA, CDR2 SQIVND (reference sequence). J lost 6 bases, V lost 3 bases, and 5 bases had no gene match.

This clone was counted a single time. The chain combines TRBV9 with TRBJ2-1; 14 nucleotides match TRBD2. The CDR3 runs 15 residues. With V trimmed by 3 bases and J by 9 bases, 5 bases remained unmatched. CDR1 and CDR2 from the germline V gene are SGDLS and YYNGEE. CDR3 loop: CASSGRLAGGGEQFF. The CDR3, as DNA: TGTGCCAGCAGCGGCCGACTAGCGGGAGGGGGTGAGCAGTTCTTC.

This chain connects TRBV7-9 to TRBJ1-6, with D possibly being TRBD1 (6 bases). V lost 1 base to trimming and J lost 6 bases, with 16 bases between them. This CDR3 spans 17 amino acids. Germline loops: CDR1 SEHNR, CDR2 FQNEAQ (reference sequence). CDR3 bases: TGTGCCAGCAGCTTAGGAGGGGGAAGTGCTCGTAATTCACCCCTCCACTTT. Translating gives CASSLGGGSARNSPLHF.

This chain joins TRBV27 and TRBJ1-5; a possible D gene is TRBD1 (6 bases). The CDR3 is made up of 14 amino acids. Trimming stripped 0 bases from V and 7 bases from J, with 10 bases between. Per germline, CDR1 MNHEY and CDR2 SMNVEV (reference sequence). In DNA, the CDR3 is TGTGCCAGCAGTTTATCAGCCAGGGGCCAGCCCCAGCATTTT. It is translated as CASSLSARGQPQHF.

V and J are TRBV30 and TRBJ1-5, with TRBD1 identical over 7 bases. This CDR3 has 14 amino acids. With 2 bases clipped from V and 4 bases from J, the junction kept 5 bases outside the gene matches. From germline, CDR1 is GTSNPN and CDR2 SVGIG (reference sequence). In DNA form, the CDR3 reads TGTGCCTGGAGTACCGGGACAGTAAATCAGCCCCAGCATTTT. This codes for CAWSTGTVNQPQHF. The complete variable domain, with remaining parts taken from reference TRBV30 and TRBJ1-5, reads SQTIHQWPATLVQPVGSPLSLECTVEGTSNPNLYWYRQAAGRGLQLLFYSVGIGQISSEVPQNLSASRPQDRQFILSSKKLLLSDSGFYLCAWSTGTVNQPQHFGDGTRLSIL.

The DNA for the CDR3 is TGTGCCAGCAGCTTAACAGGGGGCAAAGGGAGGTACACTGAAGCTTTCTTT. This sequence encodes CASSLTGGKGRYTEAFF. J is TRBJ1-1 and V is TRBV7-3; 7 bases fit TRBD1. V gave up 0 bases and J gave up 3 bases; unmatched junction bases: 10. CDR3 length: 17 amino acids. The germline V gene encodes CDR1 SGHTA and CDR2 FQGTGA.

J is TRBJ2-7 and V is TRBV11-1, with D perhaps matching TRBD2 (6 bases). V dropped 3 bases and J dropped 7 bases, with 13 bases sitting between them. This CDR3 is 13 amino acids long. CDR1 is SGHAT and CDR2 is FQDESV in the germline V gene (reference sequence). DNA of the CDR3: TGTGCCAGCAGCTTTGTAGCCGCGGGGGAGCAGTACTTC. It specifies CASSFVAAGEQYF.

CDR3 coding DNA: TGTGCCAGCAGTGCCTCCCCAGGGAATGGCGAGCAGTACTTC. Protein sequence: CASSASPGNGEQYF. The chain uses TRBV6-4 and TRBJ2-7, with a weak D call TRBD1 (5 bases). Germline V gene data show CDR1 as MRHNA and CDR2 as SNTAGT. This CDR3 comprises 14 residues. Trimming cost V 4 bases and J 6 bases, with 16 bases left between them.

CDR3 nucleotides: TGTGCCAGCAGCTCCCATCCGGGACTCGGACTCACAGATACGCAGTATTTT. This gives the protein CASSSHPGLGLTDTQYF. The chain recombines TRBV9 with TRBJ2-3; a possible D gene is TRBD2 (6 bases). V lost 4 bases and J lost 2, with 20 bases in between. The CDR3 is made up of 17 amino acids. From germline, CDR1 is SGDLS and CDR2 YYNGEE.

This chain joins TRBV3-1 (or the pseudogene TRBV3-2) and TRBJ2-3, with a possible D match to TRBD2 (5 bases). The V and J ends lost 4 bases and 1 base respectively, with 12 bases between them. Germline-derived CDR1 and CDR2 are LGHDT and YNNKEL (reference sequence). This CDR3 has 15 amino acids. The CDR3 DNA is TGTGCCAGCAGCCTTCGGGGTGTGGGCACAGATACGCAGTATTTT. Residues: CASSLRGVGTDTQYF.

This rearrangement joins TRBV7-2 to TRBJ2-5, with D possibly matching TRBD2 (6 bases). The CDR3 is 16 amino acids. Germline V CDR1 and CDR2: SGHTA, FQGNSA. The V end lost 7 bases, the J end lost 5 bases, and 23 bases lay between the germline ends. The CDR3 bases are TGTGCCAGCACCCCCAACACCGGGAGATCCGTCGAGACCCAGTACTTC. Encoded protein: CASTPNTGRSVETQYF.

The V and J genes are TRBV28 and TRBJ2-3, with 7 nucleotides matching TRBD2. From germline, CDR1 is MDHEN and CDR2 SYDVKM. The ends lost 2 bases at V and 11 bases at J; junction bases unmatched: 4. The CDR3 covers 12 residues. The CDR3 coding sequence is TGTGCCAGCAGTTTAGCGGGAGAGGGGCAGTATTTT. Translated: CASSLAGEGQYF.

The rearrangement links TRBV19 to TRBJ2-2, with D possibly matching TRBD1 (6 bases). Per germline, CDR1 LNHDA and CDR2 SQIVND (reference sequence). The V gene lost 3 bases and the J gene lost 4 bases, with 12 bases spanning the gap. The CDR3 spans 15 residues. CDR3: CASSMADRTTGELFF. DNA for the CDR3: TGTGCCAGTAGTATGGCTGACAGGACCACCGGGGAGCTGTTTTTT.

The chain links TRBV18 to TRBJ2-6, with 7 bases aligning to TRBD1. J lost 2 bases, V lost 4 bases, and 2 bases had no gene match. This CDR3 has 15 amino acids. The germline gives CDR1 KGHSH, CDR2 LQKENI. CDR3 sequence reads: CASSLDRTGANVLTF. The CDR3 bases are TGTGCCAGCTCACTGGACAGGACTGGGGCCAACGTCCTGACTTTC.

This clone has just one count. The rearrangement joins TRBV9 to TRBJ1-6; TRBD1 matches at 9 bases. This CDR3 comprises 15 residues. The trim removed 3 bases at V and 10 bases at J, leaving 8 bases unmatched. Germline CDR1 reads SGDLS; CDR2 reads YYNGEE. Here the CDR3 DNA reads TGTGCCAGCAGCGCCGGGACAGGGCAATACTCACCCCTCCACTTT. Its protein product is CASSAGTGQYSPLHF. Full variable domain (remainder filled in from reference TRBV9 and TRBJ1-6): DSGVTQTPKHLITATGQRVTLRCSPRSGDLSVYWYQQSLDQGLQFLIQYYNGEERAKGNILERFSAQQFPDLHSELNLSSLELGDSALYFCASSAGTGQYSPLHFGNGTRLTVT.

CDR3 region: CASRATGASRYEQYF. The CDR3 DNA reads TGCGCCAGCAGGGCAACAGGGGCCTCACGCTACGAGCAGTACTTC. V gene TRBV5-1 combines with J gene TRBJ2-7; 7 bases map to TRBD1. This CDR3 comprises 15 residues. J lost 3 bases, V lost 5 bases, and 11 bases had no gene match. CDR1 and CDR2 (germline): SGHRS, YFSETQ. The full variable domain, rest sourced from reference TRBV5-1 and TRBJ2-7, is KAGVTQTPRYLIKTRGQQVTLSCSPISGHRSVSWYQQTPGQGLQFLFEYFSETQRNKGNFPGRFSGRQFSNSRSEMNVSTLELGDSALYLCASRATGASRYEQYFGPGTRLTVT.